One T cell receptor beta chain is described in this entry. What this receptor recognizes is not known. No much larger clone is present one base from it, and per-base qualities are unavailable. Including the terminal cysteine and phenylalanine, the CDR3 comprises 16 residues. Only CDR3 DNA remains: 48 bases, in frame from the first base. CDR1 SNHLY and CDR2 FYNNEI were looked up in the germline V gene. Germline trimming: 8 bases from V, 7 bases from J; junction bases outside gene matches: 17. Participants in the prospective study were enrolled through a virtual design, were aged about 18 to 90 years, and lived in roughly 24 United States geographic areas. In the prospective study, cohorts were assigned on the basis of participant-reported clinical history obtained from a screening survey and a study questionnaire. A participant counted as exposed if, within 2 weeks of entering the study, that participant had been in contact with someone who had a PCR-confirmed or clinician-diagnosed COVID-19 case. In the prospective study, whole blood, serum and a nasopharyngeal or oropharyngeal swab were collected from each participant by mobile phlebotomists. Participants in the prospective study had the option to provide additional blood draws and questionnaires over a 2-month period. Blood samples from the prospective study were shipped frozen or at room temperature prior to DNA extraction.

The data originate from a study of blood T cell repertoires in COVID-19 (dated by TCRdb to between 2020 and 2021). In terms of the full investigation: Samples covering the acute and convalescent phases of COVID-19 were provided by collaborators in the United States, Italy and Spain. The material from the prospective study consisted of cDNA or gDNA derived from T cells, B-cell-depleted T cells, or PBMCs. Subjects who had been exposed to COVID-19, were actively infected with it, or had recovered from it provided the deeply sampled blood TCRbeta repertoires that made up the dataset. The repertoires were made available in a free public database intended to serve as a resource for research on the immune response to SARS-CoV-2. Samples came from the ongoing ImmuneRACE study (first 160 participants) plus 1,254 subjects from 6 global collaborators. The sample metadata nearly always contained a de-identified subject ID, COVID-19 status, age in years and sex. Where available, HLA class I and class II types were taken from metadata supplied by the sample provider and were not determined by assay-based typing. Summary of the overall study and its limitations: The amount of clinical and demographic metadata varied by source and participant and was provided uncurated.

TCRbeta CDR3 regions were amplified from genomic DNA using the immunoSEQ Assay, a bias-controlled multiplex PCR. The study's own analysis went as follows. Nucleated cell counts per sample were estimated from amplification of reference gene primers within the assay. To quantify the absolute abundance of each unique TCRbeta CDR3 rearrangement, sequence reads were collapsed and filtered. For each sample, productive Simpson clonality was calculated by taking the square root of Simpson's diversity index across productive rearrangements. This immuneACCESS table, as held by TCRdb, lists in-frame sequences with V and J called but not all clones. Of the missing ones, under half trace to an unresolved V gene in checked studies; the others have no known cause. V and J calls and clone size are copied from that table; D and trimming were computed from the DNA. The sample includes 150,000 or so clones, with around 90% observed a single time. The ten largest account for 3.5% to 4.5% of the sample.

This receptor chain uses TRBV2 and TRBJ2-7; TRBD2 fits 10 bases in the junction. The sequencing input was PBMCs or T cells enriched from blood (not recorded which). The origin of this receptor is a woman in her thirties or forties who had been exposed to COVID-19. The DNA reads as follows: TGTGCCAGCGGGGGAGCGGGGGGGCCCTTAACAGGGGAGCAGTACTTC. It codes for CASGGAGGPLTGEQYF.